These 17 T cell receptor beta chains came from one sample sequenced in a study of shared clonotypes between healthy human individuals. Profiling relied on immunoSEQ multiplex PCR, and the TCRdb table lists in-frame clones only, not all of them. The sample holds roughly 1.5 million clones, 95% to 99% seen once. Input material: naive CD4+ T cells sorted from blood. Sample subset: CD45RA+ positively selected. These TCRs come from a man aged 30 to 39 in good health.

The chain is built from TRBV6-5 and TRBJ1-5; D remains ambiguous. V dropped 7 bases and J dropped 4 bases, with 17 bases sitting between them. CDR3 size: 15 residues. CDR1 MNHEY and CDR2 SVGAGI come from the germline V gene. CDR3 sequence: CASKRWEGRNQPQHF. As DNA, the CDR3 is TGTGCCAGCAAGCGTTGGGAGGGTCGTAATCAGCCCCAGCATTTT.

The chain employs TRBV14 and TRBJ1-2; D gene uncertain. In germline, CDR1 is SGHDN, CDR2 FVKESK. This CDR3 comprises 14 residues. The V end was cut by 2 bases, the J end by 7 bases, with 14 bases between. The CDR3 nucleotides are TGTGCCAGCAGCCAATCTCTTCACCCAGGTGGCTACACCTTC. This codes for CASSQSLHPGGYTF. Based on the CDR3 plus reference TRBV14 and TRBJ1-2, the full variable domain is EAGVTQFPSHSVIEKGQTVTLRCDPISGHDNLYWYRRVMGKEIKFLLHFVKESKQDESGMPNNRFLAERTGGTYSTLKVQPAELEDSGVYFCASSQSLHPGGYTFGSGTRLTVV.

The chain links TRBV5-1 to TRBJ2-5; the match to TRBD2 covers 9 bases. Looked up from germline, CDR1 is SGHRS and CDR2 is YFSETQ. This CDR3 is 14 amino acids long. J was trimmed by 4 bases and V by 4 bases; bases with no gene match: 5. CDR3 in DNA: TGCGCCAGCAGCGCCGCGGGAGGGCGAGAGACCCAGTACTTC. Protein: CASSAAGGRETQYF.

The genes are TRBV5-6 and TRBJ2-2; the match to TRBD1 covers 7 bases. Unmatched junction bases numbered 3, after V lost 4 bases and J lost 0 bases. The CDR3 is 15 amino acids. Germline-derived CDR1 and CDR2 are SGHDT and YYEEEE. The CDR3 region has the DNA TGTGCCAGCAGCAGGGGGCCTGCGAACACCGGGGAGCTGTTTTTT. As protein: CASSRGPANTGELFF.

This rearrangement joins TRBV7-3 to TRBJ2-7, with 7 bases lining up with TRBD2. The CDR3 covers 17 residues. With 1 base clipped from V and 0 bases from J, the junction kept 9 bases outside the gene matches. Germline-derived CDR1 and CDR2 are SGHTA and FQGTGA. CDR3 protein: CASSLRAGTNSSYEQYF. The CDR3 DNA reads as TGTGCCAGCAGCTTAAGAGCCGGGACTAATAGCTCCTACGAGCAGTACTTC.

This clone was seen a handful of times. This sequence joins TRBV4-1 and TRBJ2-1; D not resolved. Looked up from germline, CDR1 is MGHRA and CDR2 is YSYEKL. The CDR3 covers 12 residues. V lost 1 base to trimming and J lost 10 bases, with 8 bases between them. CDR3 sequence (DNA): TGCGCCAGCAGCCAAGTAAGAGAGGAGCAGTTCTTC. Protein: CASSQVREEQFF.

The CDR3 DNA reads TGTGCCAGCAGCTCCCTGACAGCCGGGTCGCAGTACTTC. Translated, it gives CASSSLTAGSQYF. The chain joins TRBV6-5 to TRBJ2-7; TRBD1 might be the D (5 bases). Deletions cut 6 bases from V and 9 bases from J, with 18 bases between. The CDR3 length is 13 residues. Germline V gene data show CDR1 as MNHEY and CDR2 as SVGAGI.

V gene TRBV11-2 combines with J gene TRBJ2-1; possibly TRBD1 for D (7 bases). This CDR3 spans 19 amino acids. Germline CDR1 reads SGHAT; CDR2 reads FQNNGV. Trimming removed 6 bases at V and 5 bases at J, with 29 bases between. The DNA of the CDR3 is TGTGCCAGCAGGTTCGCGGGAAGGACAGGTTGGATCATCGACAATGAGCAGTTCTTC. Protein: CASRFAGRTGWIIDNEQFF.

About this clone itself: The sample holds other DNA sequences that translate to the same CDR3. This chain joins TRBV28 and TRBJ1-3; D gene uncertain. The CDR3 sequence is 12 residues long. Trimming stripped 5 bases from V and 4 bases from J, with 6 bases between. Germline CDR1 MDHEN, CDR2 SYDVKM. The CDR3 sequence: CASSLGGNTIYF. CDR3 bases: TGTGCCAGCAGTCTTGGCGGAAACACCATATATTTT.

This chain uses TRBV18 with TRBJ2-2; 7 nucleotides align to TRBD1. Losses at the gene ends were 6 bases for V and 2 bases for J; bases not matched to a gene: 15. The CDR3 contains 18 residues. The germline CDR1 and CDR2 sequences are KGHSH and LQKENI. CDR3 region: CASSRDETGAANTGELFF. As DNA, the CDR3 is TGTGCCAGCTCTCGCGACGAAACAGGGGCCGCAAACACCGGGGAGCTGTTTTTT.

This chain uses TRBV10-1 with TRBJ2-2; 7 bases are a match to TRBD2. The trim removed 0 bases at V and 3 bases at J, leaving 4 bases unmatched. CDR3 length equals 16 residues. From germline, CDR1 is WNHNN and CDR2 SYGVQD (reference sequence). The CDR3 DNA reads as TGCGCCAGCAGTGAGTCCGGACTAGGCGACACCGGGGAGCTGTTTTTT. It encodes CASSESGLGDTGELFF.

This chain joins TRBV28 and TRBJ2-2, with D possibly matching TRBD2 (6 bases). Germline CDR1 and CDR2: MDHEN and SYDVKM. V was trimmed by 7 bases and J by 7 bases, leaving 13 bases between them. This CDR3 spans 13 amino acids. CDR3: CASTLPGDGELFF. The CDR3 DNA is TGTGCCAGCACCCTCCCGGGGGACGGGGAGCTGTTTTTT.

This chain connects TRBV15 to TRBJ2-2; D is undetermined. The CDR3 loop spans 17 amino acids. Looked up from germline, CDR1 is LNHNV and CDR2 is YYDKDF (reference sequence). V was trimmed by 1 base and J by 0 bases, leaving 12 bases between them. CDR3 sequence (DNA): TGTGCCACCAGCAGAGTTTACGACCTCGCGAACACCGGGGAGCTGTTTTTT. This translates into CATSRVYDLANTGELFF.

This chain uses TRBV28 with TRBJ2-7, with D perhaps being TRBD1 or TRBD2 (6 bases each). This CDR3 has 13 residues. Per the germline V gene, CDR1 is MDHEN and CDR2 is SYDVKM. V lost 8 bases and J lost 4, with 15 bases in between. CDR3 protein: CASQTRGPYEQYF. The CDR3 DNA is TGTGCCAGCCAAACCCGGGGGCCTTACGAGCAGTACTTC.

The chain joins TRBV6-1 to TRBJ2-5; 9 nucleotides agree with TRBD1. Germline lookup yields CDR1 MNHNS and CDR2 SASEGT. Losses at the gene ends were 8 bases for V and 5 bases for J; bases not matched to a gene: 12. The CDR3 has 15 amino acids. The CDR3 DNA follows: TGTGCCAGCGGGGAACAGGGGGCCGGTCGGGAGACCCAGTACTTC. Its translation is CASGEQGAGRETQYF.

The rearrangement joins TRBV5-4 to TRBJ2-2; perhaps D is TRBD1 or TRBD2 (5 bases each). Germline-derived CDR1 and CDR2 are SGHNT and YYREEE (reference sequence). V was trimmed by 4 bases and J by 6 bases, leaving 10 bases between them. The CDR3 has 13 amino acids. CDR3 sequence: CASSVRDPGELFF. In nucleotides, the CDR3 is TGTGCCAGCAGCGTACGGGACCCCGGGGAGCTGTTTTTT.

This clone was counted once. The chain employs TRBV7-2 and TRBJ2-2; D assignment may be TRBD1 or TRBD2 (5 bases each). The V and J ends lost 3 bases and 4 bases respectively, with 15 bases between them. Germline CDR1 reads SGHTA; CDR2 reads FQGNSA. The CDR3 loop spans 16 amino acids. CDR3 sequence (DNA): TGTGCCAGCAGCTTTCGACCGGGACGGCTCACCGGGGAGCTGTTTTTT. This codes for CASSFRPGRLTGELFF.